This T cell receptor beta chain was observed in a study of T cell responses to AZD1222 COVID-19 vaccine. Study results and limitations: The study found vaccine-associated CD4 TCRs spanning spike, dominant at 160-218 and 743-854. A rise in Spike-specific TCR breadth and depth followed two AZD1222 doses. It was only after the peak T cell response that any repertoires were sampled. Among the donors, most were white British and more were female, and clonal diversity was possibly underestimated.

Per germline, CDR1 MNHEY and CDR2 SMNVEV (reference sequence). The length of the CDR3 is 17 residues. V lost 5 bases and J lost 4, with 20 bases in between. Assay: immunoSEQ multiplex PCR; the TCRdb copy retains only in-frame clones and omits some. There are roughly 120,000 clones in the sample; 85% to 95% occur only once, and roughly 7.6% lies in the top ten. This clone was observed a few times. Its antigen is not identified. J is TRBJ2-2 and V is TRBV27, with D tentatively TRBD1 or TRBD2 (6 bases each). The sequenced sample was peripheral blood, obtained on day 0 of AZD1222 vaccination. The clonotype originates from an adult in good health. This CDR3 reads CASSLGPGASATGELFF. The CDR3 DNA is TGTGCCAGCAGTCTAGGTCCGGGGGCTAGTGCCACCGGGGAGCTGTTTTTT.